One and the same sample provided the 9 T cell receptor beta chains below, sequenced in a study of T cells in Graves' hyperthyroidism and ophthalmopathy. Amplification targeted TCR beta CDR3 regions from RNA transcripts. Carried out on the TCR CDR3, a first-round RT-PCR used the HTBI primer set. Each CDR3 protein is one row after TCRdb ran MiXCR on the multiplex PCR reads. The table shows under 200,000 distinct CDR3 sequences, with less than 10% occurring only once. The sequencing sample was made of blood. These receptors originate from a woman aged 18-29 years with Graves' hyperthyroidism that later progressed to Graves' ophthalmopathy.

Many counts were recorded for this clonotype. The genes are TRBV7-9 and TRBJ2-5; D unclear. The germline V and J ends were trimmed by 2 bases and 1 base, with 8 bases remaining between them. The V gene's germline CDR1 is SEHNR and CDR2 FQNEAQ (reference sequence). The CDR3 spans 14 residues. Here the CDR3 reads CASSLTASQETQYF. In nucleotides, the CDR3 is TGTGCCAGCAGCTTAACAGCAAGCCAAGAGACCCAGTACTTC.

This clonotype was seen at least ten times. The chain recombines TRBV6-1 with TRBJ1-5; D is perhaps TRBD1 (6 bases). From germline, CDR1 is MNHNS and CDR2 SASEGT. The CDR3 contains 15 residues. V dropped 3 bases and J dropped 6 bases, with 15 bases sitting between them. CDR3 sequence reads: CASSDASGAGQPQHF. DNA of the CDR3: TGTGCCAGCAGTGATGCTTCAGGGGCCGGTCAGCCCCAGCATTTT.

This clonotype was seen many times. V and J are TRBV3-1 and TRBJ1-1, with a possible D match to TRBD1 (5 bases). This CDR3 comprises 15 residues. Trimming shortened V by 1 base and J by 4 bases, and 13 bases separated the two germline ends. CDR1 and CDR2 (germline): LGHDT, YNNKEL (reference sequence). CDR3 in DNA: TGTGCCAGCAGCCAAGGAACAGGAGATAGCACTGAAGCTTTCTTT. It translates to CASSQGTGDSTEAFF.

This clonotype occurred many times. The chain employs TRBV3-1 and TRBJ1-1; D is perhaps TRBD1 (5 bases). The germline gives CDR1 LGHDT, CDR2 YNNKEL (reference sequence). CDR3 length equals 16 residues. The V end lost 1 base, the J end lost 5 bases, and 17 bases lay between the germline ends. CDR3 residues: CASSQGPGRGWTEAFF. DNA for the CDR3: TGTGCCAGCAGCCAAGGGCCCGGTCGGGGGTGGACTGAAGCTTTCTTT.

This clonotype was recorded many times. J is TRBJ2-5 and V is TRBV5-1; D remains unclear. Germline CDR1 SGHRS, CDR2 YFSETQ. The CDR3 is 13 residues long. V lost 2 bases, J lost 1 base, and 6 bases lay in between. CDR3 amino acids: CASSFDTQETQYF. DNA of the CDR3: TGCGCCAGCAGCTTTGACACCCAAGAGACCCAGTACTTC.

This clonotype was detected many times. The chain combines TRBV28 with TRBJ2-7; TRBD1 is a possible D gene (6 bases). This CDR3 is built from 14 residues. CDR1 is MDHEN, CDR2 SYDVKM, per germline. V shed 3 bases and J shed 3 bases, with 12 bases lying between them. CDR3 coding DNA: TGTGCCAGCAGTTTCCCCACAGGGAGCTACGAGCAGTACTTC. Translated: CASSFPTGSYEQYF.

A few counts support this clonotype. Given a much more abundant clone one base away, this may be a read error. This chain connects TRBV28 to TRBJ1-2; no clear D gene. Per germline, CDR1 MDHEN and CDR2 SYDVKM. The CDR3 extends over 13 amino acids. Trimming shortened V by 7 bases and J by 6 bases, and 15 bases separated the two germline ends. The CDR3 region has the DNA TGTGCCAGCAAATTACAGTGGGAGGATGGCTACACCTTC. Amino acids: CASKLQWEDGYTF.

This clonotype was found many times. The chain employs TRBV11-2 and TRBJ2-1; 12 bases line up with TRBD2. Germline V gene lookup returns CDR1 SGHAT and CDR2 FQNNGV. Trimming at V came to 5 bases and at J to 0 bases, leaving 2 bases not matched to a gene. This CDR3 has 16 amino acids. The CDR3 loop is CASSGLAGISYNEQFF. The DNA for the CDR3 is TGTGCCAGCAGCGGACTAGCGGGGATCTCCTACAATGAGCAGTTCTTC.

This clonotype occurred many times. The V call is TRBV6-1, the J call TRBJ1-2; D ambiguous. Deletions cut 10 bases from V and 1 base from J, with 16 bases between. This CDR3 is 14 amino acids long. The germline V gene has CDR1 MNHNS and CDR2 SASEGT. CDR3 region: CATWVEAYNYGYTF. The CDR3 DNA reads TGTGCCACCTGGGTCGAAGCCTATAACTATGGCTACACCTTC.